This T cell receptor (beta chain) is drawn from a study of cytomegalovirus exposure and HLA in healthy donors. This clone was counted between two and nine times. Its cognate antigen is unknown. The CDR3 contains 16 residues. The germline CDR1 and CDR2 sequences are SGHDT and YYEEEE. Trimming cost V 4 bases and J 0 bases; bases outside gene matches: 4. In the PCR, 60 Vbeta and 13 Jbeta primers were used. Measured with immunoSEQ multiplex PCR; TCRdb has only the in-frame clones, and not every one. The table records some 150,000 clones, roughly 9% of them present only once. Whole-study findings and limits: V segments that were indistinguishable, TRBV6-2 and TRBV6-3 among them, were omitted from analysis. Most likely, a cluster of highly shared sequence variants arose as a sequencing artifact. The study flagged fewer than 200 TCR beta chains as cytomegalovirus-associated. TCR beta V segments were, for the most part, productive about 87% or about 30% of the time in an earlier analysis.

J is TRBJ2-1 and V is TRBV5-6, with TRBD1 matching over 10 bases. The receptor was isolated from a woman in her forties in good health and CMV-seropositive. Sequences were obtained from PBMCs. DNA for the CDR3: TGTGCCAGCAGCCGACAGGGGGCGGACTCCTACAATGAGCAGTTCTTC. Protein: CASSRQGADSYNEQFF.